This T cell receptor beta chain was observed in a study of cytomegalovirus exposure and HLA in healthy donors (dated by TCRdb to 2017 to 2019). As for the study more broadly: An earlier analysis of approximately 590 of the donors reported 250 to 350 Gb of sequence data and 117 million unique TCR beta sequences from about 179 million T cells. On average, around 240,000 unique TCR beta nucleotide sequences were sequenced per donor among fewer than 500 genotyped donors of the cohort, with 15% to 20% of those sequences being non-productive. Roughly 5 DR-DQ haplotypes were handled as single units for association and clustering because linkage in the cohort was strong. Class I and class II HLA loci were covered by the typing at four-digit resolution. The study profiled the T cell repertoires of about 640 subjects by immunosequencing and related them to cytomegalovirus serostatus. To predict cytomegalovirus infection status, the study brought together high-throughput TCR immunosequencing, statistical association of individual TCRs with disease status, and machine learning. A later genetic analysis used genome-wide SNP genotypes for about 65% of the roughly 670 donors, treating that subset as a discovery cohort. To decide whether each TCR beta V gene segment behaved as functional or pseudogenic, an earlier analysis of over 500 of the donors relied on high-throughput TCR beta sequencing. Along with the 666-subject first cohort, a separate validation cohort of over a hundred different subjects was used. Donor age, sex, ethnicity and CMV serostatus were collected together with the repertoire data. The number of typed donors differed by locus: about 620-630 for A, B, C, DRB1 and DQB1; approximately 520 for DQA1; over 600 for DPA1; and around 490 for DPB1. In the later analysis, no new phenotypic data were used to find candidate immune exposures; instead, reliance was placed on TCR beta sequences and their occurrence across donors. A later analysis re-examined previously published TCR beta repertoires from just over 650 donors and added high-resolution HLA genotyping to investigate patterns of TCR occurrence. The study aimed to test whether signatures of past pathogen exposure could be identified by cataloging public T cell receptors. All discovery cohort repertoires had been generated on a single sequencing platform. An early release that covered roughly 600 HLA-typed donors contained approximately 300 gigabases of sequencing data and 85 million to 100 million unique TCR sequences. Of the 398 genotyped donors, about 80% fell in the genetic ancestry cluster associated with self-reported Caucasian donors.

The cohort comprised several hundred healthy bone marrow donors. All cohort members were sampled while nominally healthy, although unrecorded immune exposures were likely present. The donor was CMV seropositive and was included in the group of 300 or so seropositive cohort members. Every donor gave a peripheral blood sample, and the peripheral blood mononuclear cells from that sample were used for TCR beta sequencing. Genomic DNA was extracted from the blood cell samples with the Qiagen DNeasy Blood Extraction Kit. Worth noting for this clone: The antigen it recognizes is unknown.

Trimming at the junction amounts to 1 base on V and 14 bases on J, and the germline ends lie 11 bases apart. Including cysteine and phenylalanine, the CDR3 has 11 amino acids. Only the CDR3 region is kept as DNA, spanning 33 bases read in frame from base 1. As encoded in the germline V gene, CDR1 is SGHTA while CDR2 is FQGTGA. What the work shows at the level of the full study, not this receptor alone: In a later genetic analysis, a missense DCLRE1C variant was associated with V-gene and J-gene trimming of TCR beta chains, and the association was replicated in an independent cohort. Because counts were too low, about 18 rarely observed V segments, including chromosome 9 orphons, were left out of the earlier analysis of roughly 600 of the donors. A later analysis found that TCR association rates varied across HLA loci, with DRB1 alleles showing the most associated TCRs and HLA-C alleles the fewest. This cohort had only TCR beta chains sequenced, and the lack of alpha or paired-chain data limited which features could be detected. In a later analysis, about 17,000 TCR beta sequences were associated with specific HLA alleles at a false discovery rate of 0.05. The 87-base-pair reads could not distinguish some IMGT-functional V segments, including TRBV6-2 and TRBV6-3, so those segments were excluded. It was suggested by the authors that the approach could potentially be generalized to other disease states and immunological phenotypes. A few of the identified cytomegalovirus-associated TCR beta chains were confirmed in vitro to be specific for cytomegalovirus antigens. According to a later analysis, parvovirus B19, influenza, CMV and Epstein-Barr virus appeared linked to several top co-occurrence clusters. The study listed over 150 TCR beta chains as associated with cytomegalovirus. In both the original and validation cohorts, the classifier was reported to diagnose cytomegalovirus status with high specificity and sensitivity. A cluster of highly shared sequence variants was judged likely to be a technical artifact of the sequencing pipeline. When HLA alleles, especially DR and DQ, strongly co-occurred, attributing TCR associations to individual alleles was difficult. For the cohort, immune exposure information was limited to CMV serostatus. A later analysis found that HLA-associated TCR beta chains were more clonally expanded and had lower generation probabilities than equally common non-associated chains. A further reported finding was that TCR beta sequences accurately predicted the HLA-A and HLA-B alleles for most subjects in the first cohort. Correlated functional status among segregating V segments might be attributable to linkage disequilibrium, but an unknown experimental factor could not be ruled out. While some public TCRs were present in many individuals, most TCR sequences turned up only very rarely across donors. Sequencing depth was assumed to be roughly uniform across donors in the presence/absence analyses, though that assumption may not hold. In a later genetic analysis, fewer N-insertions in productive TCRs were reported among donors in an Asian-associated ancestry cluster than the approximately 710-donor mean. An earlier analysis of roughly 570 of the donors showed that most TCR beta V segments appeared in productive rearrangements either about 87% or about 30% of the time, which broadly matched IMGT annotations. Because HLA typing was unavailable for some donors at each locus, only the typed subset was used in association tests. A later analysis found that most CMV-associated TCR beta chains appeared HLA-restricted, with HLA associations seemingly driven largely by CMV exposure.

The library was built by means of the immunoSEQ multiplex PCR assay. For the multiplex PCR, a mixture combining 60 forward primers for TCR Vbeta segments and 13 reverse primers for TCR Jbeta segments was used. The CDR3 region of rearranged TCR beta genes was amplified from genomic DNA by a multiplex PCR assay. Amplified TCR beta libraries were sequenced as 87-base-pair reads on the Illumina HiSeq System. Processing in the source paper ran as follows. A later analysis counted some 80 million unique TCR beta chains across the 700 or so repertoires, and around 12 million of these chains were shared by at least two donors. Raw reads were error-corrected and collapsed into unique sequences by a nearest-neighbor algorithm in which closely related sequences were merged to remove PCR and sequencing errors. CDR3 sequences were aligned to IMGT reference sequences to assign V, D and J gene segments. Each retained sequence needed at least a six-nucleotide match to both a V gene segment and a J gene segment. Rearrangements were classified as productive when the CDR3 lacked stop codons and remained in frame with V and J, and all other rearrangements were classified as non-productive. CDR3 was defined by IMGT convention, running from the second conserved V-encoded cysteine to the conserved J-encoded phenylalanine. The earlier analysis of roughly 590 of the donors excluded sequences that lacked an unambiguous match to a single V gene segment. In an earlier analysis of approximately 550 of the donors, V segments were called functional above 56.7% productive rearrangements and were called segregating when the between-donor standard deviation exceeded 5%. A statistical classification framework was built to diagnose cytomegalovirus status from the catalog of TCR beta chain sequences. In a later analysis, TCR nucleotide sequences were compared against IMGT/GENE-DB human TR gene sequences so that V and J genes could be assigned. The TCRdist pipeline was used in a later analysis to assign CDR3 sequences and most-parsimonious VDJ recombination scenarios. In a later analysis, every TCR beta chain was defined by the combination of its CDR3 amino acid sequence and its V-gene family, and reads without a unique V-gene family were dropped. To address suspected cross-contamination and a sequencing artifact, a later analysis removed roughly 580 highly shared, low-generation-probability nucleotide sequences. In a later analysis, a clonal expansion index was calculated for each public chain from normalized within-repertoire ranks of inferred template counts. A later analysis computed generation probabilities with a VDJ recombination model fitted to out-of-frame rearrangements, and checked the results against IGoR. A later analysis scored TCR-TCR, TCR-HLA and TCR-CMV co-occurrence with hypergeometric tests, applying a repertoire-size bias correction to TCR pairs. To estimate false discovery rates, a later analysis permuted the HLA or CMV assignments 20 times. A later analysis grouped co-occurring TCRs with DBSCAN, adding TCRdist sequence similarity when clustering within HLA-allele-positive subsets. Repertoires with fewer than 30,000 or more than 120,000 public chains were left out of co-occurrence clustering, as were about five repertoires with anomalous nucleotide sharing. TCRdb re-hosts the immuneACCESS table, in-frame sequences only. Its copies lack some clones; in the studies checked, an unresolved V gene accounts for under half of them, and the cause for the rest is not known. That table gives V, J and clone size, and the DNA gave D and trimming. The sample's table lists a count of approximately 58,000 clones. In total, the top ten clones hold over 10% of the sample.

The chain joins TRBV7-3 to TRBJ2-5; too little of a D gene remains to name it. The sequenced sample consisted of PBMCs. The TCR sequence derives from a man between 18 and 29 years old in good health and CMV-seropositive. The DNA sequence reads TGTGCCAGCAGCTTAATGGGCGTCCAATACTTC. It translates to CASSLMGVQYF.